This T cell receptor beta chain was captured in a study of technical replicates of blood from a handful of donors. Measured with immunoSEQ multiplex PCR; TCRdb has only the in-frame clones, and not every one. The repertoire holds over 50,000 clones, with around 94% as singletons. The germline gives CDR1 ENHRY, CDR2 SYGVKD. The CDR3 length is 16 residues. Unmatched junction bases numbered 8, after V lost 4 bases and J lost 8 bases. The V gene is TRBV10-3, the J gene TRBJ2-1; TRBD2 agrees at 13 bases. The sequence derives from a human donor in good health. Source material: T cells isolated from PBMCs. CDR3: CAISAILAGGTHEQFF. The CDR3, as DNA: TGTGCCATCAGTGCTATACTAGCGGGGGGGACTCATGAGCAGTTCTTC.